This T cell receptor beta chain was recorded in a study of identical twins. Per the germline V gene, CDR1 is LNHNV and CDR2 is YYDKDF (reference sequence). Deletions cut 5 bases from V and 4 bases from J, with 12 bases between. The CDR3 is made up of 14 amino acids. There are a few counts of this clonotype. Each CDR3 protein gets one entry after TCRdb re-called the 5' RACE reads with MiXCR. The sample yields hundreds of thousands of distinct CDR3 sequences, around a sixth seen once. These data were also reused for a study on T cells expressing NK-cell markers.

V is TRBV15 and J is TRBJ1-5; D is unclear. This clonotype was obtained from a woman between 18 and 30 years old in good health. Sequencing used PBMCs. CDR3 nucleotide sequence: TGTGCCACCAGCTTCCAAGGTACTAATCAGCCCCAGCATTTT. This encodes CATSFQGTNQPQHF.